Below, 26 T cell receptor beta chains from the same sample are listed, as sequenced in a study of response to subunit inactivated influenza vaccine. Each CDR3 protein gets one entry after TCRdb re-called the RT-PCR reads with MiXCR. The sample lists hundreds of thousands of distinct CDR3 sequences; around 10% were seen once. These same records also appear under a second study, on T cells expressing NK-cell markers. As reported in that work: Generation of TCR beta cDNA was performed by 5'RACE template switching incorporating UMIs.

The sequenced sample was PBMCs from blood, obtained on the day of vaccination. The source of these receptors is a man aged 50-59 years who received an inactivated influenza vaccine.

CDR3 sequence (DNA): TGTGCCACCAGTGATTGGCCTAGCGGAAGCTCCTACAATGAGCAGTTCTTC. Translated, it gives CATSDWPSGSSYNEQFF. This chain connects TRBV24-1 to TRBJ2-1; 7 bases are a match to TRBD2. There are 17 residues in the CDR3. V was pared by 2 bases and J by 0 bases, with 6 bases of the junction left unmatched. Per germline, CDR1 KGHDR and CDR2 SFDVKD.

This clonotype was counted ten times or more. The chain has TRBV4-3 and TRBJ2-1; D is unresolved. This CDR3 comprises 15 residues. The V gene's germline CDR1 is LGHNA and CDR2 YSLEER. Trimming pared 1 base from V and 4 bases from J, leaving 11 bases between. The CDR3 is CASSQALPPYNEQFF. CDR3 nucleotides: TGCGCCAGCAGCCAAGCCTTACCCCCGTACAATGAGCAGTTCTTC.

The J gene is TRBJ1-5, the V gene TRBV6-5; TRBD1 is a possible D gene (6 bases). CDR3 length equals 15 residues. Germline lookup yields CDR1 MNHEY and CDR2 SVGAGI. V was cut by 0 bases and J by 7 bases, with 13 bases left in between. The CDR3 coding sequence is TGTGCCAGCAGTTACTCGAGGGACATCCGGCAGCCCCAGCATTTT. It codes for CASSYSRDIRQPQHF.

This clonotype was detected ten times or more. The J gene is TRBJ2-7, the V gene TRBV10-2; TRBD2 agrees at 7 bases. Looked up from germline, CDR1 is WSHSY and CDR2 is SAAADI. The CDR3 has 14 residues. V lost 4 bases and J lost 1; bases outside the gene matches: 4. This CDR3 reads CASSGGSESYEQYF. DNA for the CDR3: TGCGCCAGCAGTGGCGGGAGCGAGTCCTACGAGCAGTACTTC.

This rearrangement joins TRBV5-1 to TRBJ1-1; no firm D call. Germline V gene lookup returns CDR1 SGHRS and CDR2 YFSETQ. The CDR3 is made up of 13 amino acids. Trimming removed 0 bases at V and 4 bases at J, with 7 bases between. The CDR3 reads CASSLGLVTEAFF. The DNA for the CDR3 is TGCGCCAGCAGCTTGGGGTTAGTCACTGAAGCTTTCTTT.

The rearrangement links TRBV2 to TRBJ2-3, with 8 nucleotides matching TRBD1. Germline lookup yields CDR1 SNHLY and CDR2 FYNNEI. V was pared by 2 bases and J by 6 bases, with 4 bases of the junction left unmatched. The CDR3 consists of 14 residues. The CDR3 coding sequence is TGTGCCAGCAGTGAATGGACAGGGTCGGATACGCAGTATTTT. Residues: CASSEWTGSDTQYF.

This chain joins TRBV19 and TRBJ2-2; TRBD2 matches at 7 bases. CDR3 size: 15 residues. V shed 4 bases and J 5 bases; nucleotides not matched to a gene: 7. CDR1 and CDR2 (germline): LNHDA, SQIVND (reference sequence). The CDR3 here is CASSSRDYTTGELFF. The CDR3 DNA reads TGTGCCAGTAGTAGTAGGGACTACACTACCGGGGAGCTGTTTTTT.

The gene calls are TRBV27 and TRBJ2-1; 11 bases agree with TRBD2. The trim removed 5 bases at V and 10 bases at J, leaving 16 bases unmatched. Germline V CDR1 and CDR2: MNHEY, SMNVEV (reference sequence). This CDR3 is built from 17 residues. For the CDR3, the DNA is TGTGCCAGCAGTCCAAGGCGGGCTAGCGGGAGGTCTTGGGAGCAGTTCTTC. It yields the protein CASSPRRASGRSWEQFF.

This clonotype came up a few times. The chain uses TRBV9 and TRBJ2-5, with 12 bases aligning to TRBD1. The length of the CDR3 is 16 residues. The V gene's germline CDR1 is SGDLS and CDR2 YYNGEE. V dropped 4 bases and J dropped 2; count of bases not matched to a gene: 6. The CDR3 region is CASSTTGQGAQETQYF. CDR3 coding DNA: TGTGCCAGCAGCACCACGGGACAGGGGGCACAAGAGACCCAGTACTTC.

This clonotype was observed a few times. The chain's CDR3 is CASSLSAAGALYEQYF. CDR3 bases: TGTGCCAGCAGCTTATCGGCCGCAGGGGCATTATACGAGCAGTACTTC. The chain has TRBV5-5 and TRBJ2-7; D is possibly TRBD1 (6 bases). The germline V gene has CDR1 SGHKS and CDR2 YYEKEE (reference sequence). The V gene lost 2 bases and the J gene lost 4 bases, with 19 bases spanning the gap. The CDR3 consists of 16 residues.

This clonotype was recorded a few times. The CDR3 DNA follows: TGCAGTGCTACTCCCGGGACTCGGCACGAGCAGTACTTC. Encoded protein: CSATPGTRHEQYF. J is TRBJ2-7 and V is TRBV20-1; D perhaps matches TRBD2 (6 bases). The V end lost 4 bases, the J end lost 5 bases, and 15 bases lay between the germline ends. This CDR3 region has 13 residues. Germline V gene lookup returns CDR1 DFQATT and CDR2 SNEGSKA (reference sequence).

This clonotype occurred many times. The chain joins TRBV6-5 to TRBJ2-1, with D maybe TRBD2 (5 bases). Germline V gene data show CDR1 as MNHEY and CDR2 as SVGAGI. This CDR3 is built from 16 residues. Trimming removed 1 base from V and 0 bases from J, with 10 bases in between. DNA of the CDR3: TGTGCCAGCAGTTACTTAACGGGGAGCTCCTACAATGAGCAGTTCTTC. Protein product: CASSYLTGSSYNEQFF.

The gene calls are TRBV5-1 and TRBJ2-7; D is perhaps TRBD1 or TRBD2 (5 bases each). V was trimmed by 4 bases and J by 6 bases, leaving 17 bases between them. The CDR3 spans 14 residues. Germline V lookup: CDR1 SGHRS, CDR2 YFSETQ. CDR3 sequence (DNA): TGCGCCAGCAGCGTGGGACCGCGCCCTCGCGAGCAGTACTTC. Protein: CASSVGPRPREQYF.

This clonotype was recorded at least ten times. Here the CDR3 DNA reads TGTGCCAGCAGCCAAGATAGTAGGGCAGGGACTGAAGCTTTCTTT. This encodes CASSQDSRAGTEAFF. The chain joins TRBV3-1 to TRBJ1-1; D possibly corresponds to TRBD1 (5 bases). The CDR3 is made up of 15 amino acids. The V gene's germline CDR1 is LGHDT and CDR2 YNNKEL (reference sequence). V was trimmed by 0 bases and J by 5 bases, leaving 13 bases between them.

This rearrangement joins TRBV4-3 to TRBJ2-1; 10 bases are a match to TRBD2. Germline V gene data show CDR1 as LGHNA and CDR2 as YSLEER. The length of the CDR3 is 16 residues. J lost 4 bases, V lost 1 base, and 4 bases had no gene match. DNA for the CDR3: TGCGCCAGCAGCCAAGTTGCGACTAGCGGGTACAATGAGCAGTTCTTC. This codes for CASSQVATSGYNEQFF.

J is TRBJ2-3 and V is TRBV12-3 or TRBV12-4; perhaps TRBD1 as D (5 bases). The CDR3 runs 16 residues. With 8 bases removed from V and 0 bases from J, the gap between germline ends came to 18 bases. Here the CDR3 reads CASATARVKSTDTQYF. The CDR3 DNA is TGTGCCAGCGCCACTGCCAGGGTAAAGAGCACAGATACGCAGTATTTT.

This clonotype was observed many times. The chain combines TRBV5-1 with TRBJ1-5; unclear D gene. The CDR3 loop spans 15 amino acids. V was cut by 0 bases and J by 2 bases, with 9 bases left in between. Germline V gene lookup returns CDR1 SGHRS and CDR2 YFSETQ. This CDR3 reads CASSLDGLGNQPQHF. The CDR3 DNA reads TGCGCCAGCAGCTTGGACGGGCTTGGCAATCAGCCCCAGCATTTT.

The chain carries TRBV11-2 and TRBJ2-3; D is uncertain. Deletions cut 5 bases from V and 2 bases from J, with 14 bases between. The CDR3 consists of 15 residues. Per germline, CDR1 SGHAT and CDR2 FQNNGV. The CDR3 DNA is TGTGCCAGCAGCGCAGGCGGCGTACTCACAGATACGCAGTATTTT. Encoded protein: CASSAGGVLTDTQYF. The full variable domain, rest sourced from reference TRBV11-2 and TRBJ2-3, is EAGVAQSPRYKIIEKRQSVAFWCNPISGHATLYWYQQILGQGPKLLIQFQNNGVVDDSQLPKDRFSAERLKGVDSTLKIQPAKLEDSAVYLCASSAGGVLTDTQYFGPGTRLTVL.

This clonotype has at least ten counts. The rearrangement links TRBV28 to TRBJ1-1; D gene unclear. The germline CDR1 and CDR2 sequences are MDHEN and SYDVKM. V was clipped by 3 bases and J by 1 base, with 12 bases between them. The CDR3 has 15 residues. This chain's CDR3 is CASSFPPRENTEAFF. Here the CDR3 DNA reads TGTGCCAGCAGTTTCCCCCCTAGGGAGAACACTGAAGCTTTCTTT.

The chain employs TRBV2 and TRBJ2-3; the D call may be TRBD1 or TRBD2 (7 bases each). Germline lookup yields CDR1 SNHLY and CDR2 FYNNEI. This CDR3 contains 15 residues. Trimming removed 7 bases at V and 2 bases at J, with 16 bases between. This CDR3 reads CASTQRGQSTDTQYF. The CDR3, as DNA: TGTGCCAGCACTCAGCGGGGACAGTCCACAGATACGCAGTATTTT.

The sample holds a few counts of this clonotype. The CDR3 region has the DNA TGTGCCAGCAGTCAGGGGTTCTACAATGAGCAGTTCTTC. It is translated as CASSQGFYNEQFF. J is TRBJ2-1 and V is TRBV6-1, with D perhaps matching TRBD1 (6 bases). Germline values: CDR1 MNHNS, CDR2 SASEGT. V shed 5 bases and J shed 3 bases, with 8 bases lying between them. The CDR3 extends over 13 amino acids.

J is TRBJ2-7 and V is TRBV11-2; 9 bases align to TRBD1. With V trimmed by 5 bases and J by 4 bases, 9 bases remained unmatched. Per the germline V gene, CDR1 is SGHAT and CDR2 is FQNNGV. The CDR3 runs to 15 residues. The CDR3 is CASSPAGTGKYEQYF. The CDR3 DNA reads TGTGCCAGCAGCCCAGCCGGGACAGGGAAATACGAGCAGTACTTC.

The chain links TRBV20-1 to TRBJ2-5, with D perhaps TRBD2 (5 bases). The CDR3 consists of 16 residues. Germline CDR1 and CDR2: DFQATT and SNEGSKA (reference sequence). Trimming removed 4 bases at V and 5 bases at J, with 23 bases between. The CDR3 DNA follows: TGCAGTGCTACGGCCCCAGGACGGGGTTCAAAGGAGACCCAGTACTTC. This encodes CSATAPGRGSKETQYF.

This clonotype was recorded many times. The CDR3 sequence is CASTLGGNQPQHF. The DNA for the CDR3 is TGTGCCAGCACTCTCGGGGGGAATCAGCCCCAGCATTTT. The chain employs TRBV12-3 or TRBV12-4 and TRBJ1-5; perhaps TRBD1 as D (5 bases). The V end lost 7 bases, the J end lost 4 bases, and 11 bases lay between the germline ends. The CDR3 totals 13 residues.

V gene TRBV29-1 combines with J gene TRBJ2-5; no clear D gene. The V gene's germline CDR1 is SQVTM and CDR2 ANQGSEA. V was cut by 6 bases and J by 5 bases, with 13 bases left in between. The CDR3 totals 12 residues. CDR3 nucleotide sequence: TGCAGCGTAGTCGAATCTAGGGAGACCCAGTACTTC. Protein sequence: CSVVESRETQYF.

The rearrangement uses TRBV5-1 and TRBJ2-3; TRBD2 is a possible D gene (6 bases). CDR3 length: 17 amino acids. Per germline, CDR1 SGHRS and CDR2 YFSETQ. V was pared by 4 bases and J by 0 bases, with 18 bases between. CDR3 loop: CASSPYGGITSTDTQYF. The CDR3 DNA follows: TGCGCCAGCAGCCCTTACGGCGGGATAACTAGCACAGATACGCAGTATTTT. Together with reference TRBV5-1 and TRBJ2-3, the CDR3 gives the full variable domain: KAGVTQTPRYLIKTRGQQVTLSCSPISGHRSVSWYQQTPGQGLQFLFEYFSETQRNKGNFPGRFSGRQFSNSRSEMNVSTLELGDSALYLCASSPYGGITSTDTQYFGPGTRLTVL.